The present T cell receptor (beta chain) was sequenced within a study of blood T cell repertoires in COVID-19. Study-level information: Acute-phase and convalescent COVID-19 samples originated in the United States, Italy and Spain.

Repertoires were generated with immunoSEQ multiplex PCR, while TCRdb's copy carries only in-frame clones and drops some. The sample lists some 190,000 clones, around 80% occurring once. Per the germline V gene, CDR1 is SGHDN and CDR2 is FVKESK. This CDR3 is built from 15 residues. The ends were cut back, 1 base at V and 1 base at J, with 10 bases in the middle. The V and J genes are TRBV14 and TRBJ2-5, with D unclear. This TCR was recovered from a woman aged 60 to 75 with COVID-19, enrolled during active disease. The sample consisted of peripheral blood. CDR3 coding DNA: TGTGCCAGCAGCCAAGCCCAGGCTCCCCAAGAGACCCAGTACTTC. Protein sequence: CASSQAQAPQETQYF. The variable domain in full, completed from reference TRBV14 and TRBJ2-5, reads EAGVTQFPSHSVIEKGQTVTLRCDPISGHDNLYWYRRVMGKEIKFLLHFVKESKQDESGMPNNRFLAERTGGTYSTLKVQPAELEDSGVYFCASSQAQAPQETQYFGPGTRLLVL.